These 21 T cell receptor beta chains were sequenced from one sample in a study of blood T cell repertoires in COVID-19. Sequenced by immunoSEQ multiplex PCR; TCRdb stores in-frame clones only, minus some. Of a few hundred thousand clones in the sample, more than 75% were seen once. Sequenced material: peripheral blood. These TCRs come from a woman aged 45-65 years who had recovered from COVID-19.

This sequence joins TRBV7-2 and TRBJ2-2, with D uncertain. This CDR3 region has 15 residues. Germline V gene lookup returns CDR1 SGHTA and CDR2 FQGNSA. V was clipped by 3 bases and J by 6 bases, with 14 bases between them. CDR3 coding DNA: TGTGCCAGCAGCTTGCTCCCCAGGTCCCCCGGGGAGCTGTTTTTT. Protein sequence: CASSLLPRSPGELFF. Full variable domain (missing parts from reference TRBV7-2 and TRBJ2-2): GAGVSQSPSNKVTEKGKDVELRCDPISGHTALYWYRQSLGQGLEFLIYFQGNSAPDKSGLPSDRFSAERTGGSVSTLTIQRTQQEDSAVYLCASSLLPRSPGELFFGEGSRLTVL.

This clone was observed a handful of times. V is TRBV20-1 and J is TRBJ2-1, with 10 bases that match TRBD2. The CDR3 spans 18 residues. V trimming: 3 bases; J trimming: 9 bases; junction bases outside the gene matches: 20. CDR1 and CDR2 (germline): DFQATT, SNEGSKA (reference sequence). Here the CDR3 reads CSASDRDRAGGLRIEQFF. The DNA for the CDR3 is TGCAGTGCTAGTGACAGGGATAGAGCGGGAGGGCTCCGGATTGAGCAGTTCTTC.

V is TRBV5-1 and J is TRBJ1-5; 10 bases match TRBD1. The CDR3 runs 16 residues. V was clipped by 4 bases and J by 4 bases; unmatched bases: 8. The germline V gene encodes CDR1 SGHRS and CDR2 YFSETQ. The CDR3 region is CASSPGTGVRNQPQHF. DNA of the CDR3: TGCGCCAGCAGCCCGGGGACAGGGGTACGGAATCAGCCCCAGCATTTT.

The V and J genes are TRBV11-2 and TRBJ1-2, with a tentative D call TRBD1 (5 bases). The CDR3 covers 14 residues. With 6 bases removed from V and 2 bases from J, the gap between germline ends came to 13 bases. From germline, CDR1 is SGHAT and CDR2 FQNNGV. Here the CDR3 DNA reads TGTGCCAGCAGTAGGGGTAACAGGAACTATGGCTACACCTTC. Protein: CASSRGNRNYGYTF.

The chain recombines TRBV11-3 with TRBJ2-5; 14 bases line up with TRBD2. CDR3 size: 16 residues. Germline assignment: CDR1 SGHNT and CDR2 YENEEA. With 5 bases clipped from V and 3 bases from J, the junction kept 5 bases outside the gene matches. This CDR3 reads CASSRGTSGGEETQYF. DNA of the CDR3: TGTGCCAGCAGCCGCGGGACTAGCGGGGGCGAAGAGACCCAGTACTTC.

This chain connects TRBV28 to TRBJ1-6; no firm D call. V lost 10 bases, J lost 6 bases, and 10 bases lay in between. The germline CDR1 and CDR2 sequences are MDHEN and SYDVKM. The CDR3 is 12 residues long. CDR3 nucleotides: TGTGCCACAAGCAACGTTAATTCACCCCTCCACTTT. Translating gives CATSNVNSPLHF.

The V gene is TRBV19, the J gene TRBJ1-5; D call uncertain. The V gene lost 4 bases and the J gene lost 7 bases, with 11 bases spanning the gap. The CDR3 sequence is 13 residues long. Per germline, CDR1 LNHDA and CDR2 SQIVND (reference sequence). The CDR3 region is CASSTREYQPQHF. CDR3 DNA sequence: TGTGCCAGTAGTACCCGGGAGTACCAGCCCCAGCATTTT. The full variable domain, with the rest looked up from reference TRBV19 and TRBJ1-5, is DGGITQSPKYLFRKEGQNVTLSCEQNLNHDAMYWYRQDPGQGLRLIYYSQIVNDFQKGDIAEGYSVSREKKESFPLTVTSAQKNPTAFYLCASSTREYQPQHFGDGTRLSIL.

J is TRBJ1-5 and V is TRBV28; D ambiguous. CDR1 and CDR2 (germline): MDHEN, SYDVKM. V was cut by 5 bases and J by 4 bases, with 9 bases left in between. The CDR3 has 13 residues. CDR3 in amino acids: CASSHSPNQPQHF. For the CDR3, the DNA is TGTGCCAGCAGTCACAGCCCGAATCAGCCCCAGCATTTT.

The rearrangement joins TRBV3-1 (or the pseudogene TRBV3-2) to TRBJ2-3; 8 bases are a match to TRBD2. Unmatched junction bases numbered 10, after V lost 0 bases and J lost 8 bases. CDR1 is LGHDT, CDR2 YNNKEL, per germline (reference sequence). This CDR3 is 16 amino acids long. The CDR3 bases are TGTGCCAGCAGCCAAGATAAAATCCCTAGCGGGCCTACGCAGTATTTT. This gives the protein CASSQDKIPSGPTQYF.

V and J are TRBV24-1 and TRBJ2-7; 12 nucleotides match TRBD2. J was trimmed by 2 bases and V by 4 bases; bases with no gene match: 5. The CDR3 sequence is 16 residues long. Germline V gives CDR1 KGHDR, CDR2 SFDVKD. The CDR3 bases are TGTGCCACCAGTGACGCTACTAGCGGGAGGCCCTACGAGCAGTACTTC. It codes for CATSDATSGRPYEQYF.

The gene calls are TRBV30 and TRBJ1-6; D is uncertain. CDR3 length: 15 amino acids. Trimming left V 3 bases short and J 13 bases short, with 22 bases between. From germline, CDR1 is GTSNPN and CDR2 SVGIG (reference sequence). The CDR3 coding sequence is TGTGCCTGGAGAGAGGCACCGGGGTTTCCTTTGCCCCTCCACTTT. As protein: CAWREAPGFPLPLHF.

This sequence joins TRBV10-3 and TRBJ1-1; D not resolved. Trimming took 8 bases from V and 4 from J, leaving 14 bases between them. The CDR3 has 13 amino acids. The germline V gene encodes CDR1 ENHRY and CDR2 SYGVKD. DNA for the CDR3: TGTGCCATCTGCCGGGAGGTGGGCACTGAAGCTTTCTTT. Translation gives CAICREVGTEAFF.

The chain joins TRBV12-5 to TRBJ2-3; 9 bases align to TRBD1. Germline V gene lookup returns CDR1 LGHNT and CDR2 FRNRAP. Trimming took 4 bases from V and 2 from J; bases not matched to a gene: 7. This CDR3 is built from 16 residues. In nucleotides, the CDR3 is TGTGCTAGTGGTTGGGCCGGGACAGGGAACACAGATACGCAGTATTTT. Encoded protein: CASGWAGTGNTDTQYF.

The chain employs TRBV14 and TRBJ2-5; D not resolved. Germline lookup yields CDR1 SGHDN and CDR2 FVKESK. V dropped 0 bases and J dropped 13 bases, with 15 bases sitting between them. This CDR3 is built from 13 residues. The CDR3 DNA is TGTGCCAGCAGCCAAGATCGAACTTTCTTTAGGTACTTC. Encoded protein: CASSQDRTFFRYF.

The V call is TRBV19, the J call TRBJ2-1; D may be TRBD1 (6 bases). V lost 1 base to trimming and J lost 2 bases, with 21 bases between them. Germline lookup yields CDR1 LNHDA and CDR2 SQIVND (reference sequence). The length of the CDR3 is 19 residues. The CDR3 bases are TGTGCCAGTAGTATAGGAGGTAGGGGGTATCGATCTACCTACAATGAGCAGTTCTTC. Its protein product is CASSIGGRGYRSTYNEQFF.

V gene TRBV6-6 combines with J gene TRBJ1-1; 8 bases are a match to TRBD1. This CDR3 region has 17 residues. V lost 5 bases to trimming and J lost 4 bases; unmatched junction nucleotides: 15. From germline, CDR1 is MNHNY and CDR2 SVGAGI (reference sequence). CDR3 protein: CASSPSWGQDIGTEAFF. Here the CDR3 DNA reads TGTGCCAGCAGTCCCTCGTGGGGACAGGATATCGGCACTGAAGCTTTCTTT.

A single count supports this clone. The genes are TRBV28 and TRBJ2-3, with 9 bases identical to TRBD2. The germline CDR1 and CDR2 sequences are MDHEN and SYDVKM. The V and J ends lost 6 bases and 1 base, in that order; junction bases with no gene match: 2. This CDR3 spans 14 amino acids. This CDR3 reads CASSQRGGTDTQYF. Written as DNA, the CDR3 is TGTGCCAGCAGCCAGCGGGGGGGCACAGATACGCAGTATTTT.

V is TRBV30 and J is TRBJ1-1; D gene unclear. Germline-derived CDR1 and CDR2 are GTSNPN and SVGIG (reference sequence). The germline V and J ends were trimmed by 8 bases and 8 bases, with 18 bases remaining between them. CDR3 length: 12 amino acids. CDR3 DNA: TGTGCCGGGATTCGAGGGAATCCCGAAGCTTTCTTT. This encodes CAGIRGNPEAFF. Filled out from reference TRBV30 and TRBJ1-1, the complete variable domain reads SQTIHQWPATLVQPVGSPLSLECTVEGTSNPNLYWYRQAAGRGLQLLFYSVGIGQISSEVPQNLSASRPQDRQFILSSKKLLLSDSGFYLCAGIRGNPEAFFGQGTRLTVV.

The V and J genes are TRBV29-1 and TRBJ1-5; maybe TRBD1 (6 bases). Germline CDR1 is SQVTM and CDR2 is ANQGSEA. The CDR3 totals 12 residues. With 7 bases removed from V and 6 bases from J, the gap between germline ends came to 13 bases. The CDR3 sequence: CSASQGSQPQHF. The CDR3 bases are TGCAGCGCTTCACAGGGAAGTCAGCCCCAGCATTTT.

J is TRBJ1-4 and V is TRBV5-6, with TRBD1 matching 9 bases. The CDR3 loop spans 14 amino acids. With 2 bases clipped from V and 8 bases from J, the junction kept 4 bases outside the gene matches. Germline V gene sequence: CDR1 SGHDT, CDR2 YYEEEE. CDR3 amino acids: CASSFVTGGEKLFF. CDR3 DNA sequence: TGTGCCAGCAGCTTTGTGACAGGGGGAGAAAAACTGTTTTTT.

Here the CDR3 reads CASSLRQVNQPQHF. In DNA form, the CDR3 reads TGTGCCAGCTCACTGCGACAGGTGAATCAGCCCCAGCATTTT. The chain recombines TRBV18 with TRBJ1-5; D might be TRBD1 (6 bases). Germline CDR1 is KGHSH and CDR2 is LQKENI. V lost 4 bases, J lost 4 bases, and 11 bases lay in between. The CDR3 runs 14 residues.